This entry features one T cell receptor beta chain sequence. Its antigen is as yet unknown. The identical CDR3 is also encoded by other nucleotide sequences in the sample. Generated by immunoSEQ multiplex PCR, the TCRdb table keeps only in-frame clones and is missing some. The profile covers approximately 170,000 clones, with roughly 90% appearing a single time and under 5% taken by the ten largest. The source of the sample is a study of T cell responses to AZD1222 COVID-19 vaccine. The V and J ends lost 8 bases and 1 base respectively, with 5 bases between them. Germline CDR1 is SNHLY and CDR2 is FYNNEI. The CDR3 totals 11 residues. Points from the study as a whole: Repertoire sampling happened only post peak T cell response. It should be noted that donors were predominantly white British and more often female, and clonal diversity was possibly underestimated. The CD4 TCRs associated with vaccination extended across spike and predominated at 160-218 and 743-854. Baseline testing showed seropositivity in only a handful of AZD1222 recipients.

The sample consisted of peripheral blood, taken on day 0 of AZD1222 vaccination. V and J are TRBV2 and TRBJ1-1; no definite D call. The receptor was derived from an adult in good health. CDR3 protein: CASRANTEAFF. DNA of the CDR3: TGTGCCAGCCGAGCGAACACTGAAGCTTTCTTT.